The T cell receptor beta chain under discussion was sequenced for a study of T cells in localized non-small cell lung cancer. The data were produced by immunoSEQ multiplex PCR, yet TCRdb's version contains in-frame clones alone and is incomplete. There are tens of thousands of clones in the sample; 81% occur only once, and approximately 9.5% lies in the top ten. The study's findings and limits: A median about 62 of the top 100 tumor clones appeared in adjacent lung.

This clone was found a few times. The antigen is not known. Germline CDR1 reads MRHNA; CDR2 reads SNTAGT. The trim removed 0 bases at V and 4 bases at J, leaving 2 bases unmatched. There are 16 residues in the CDR3. The input for sequencing was peripheral blood, taken before any cancer treatment. This receptor was identified in a man between 40 and 70 years old with stage III squamous cell lung carcinoma. The chain joins TRBV6-4 to TRBJ2-2; 10 bases line up with TRBD2. The CDR3 reads CASSDSSGGATGELFF. CDR3 coding DNA: TGTGCCAGCAGTGACTCGAGCGGGGGGGCCACCGGGGAGCTGTTTTTT.